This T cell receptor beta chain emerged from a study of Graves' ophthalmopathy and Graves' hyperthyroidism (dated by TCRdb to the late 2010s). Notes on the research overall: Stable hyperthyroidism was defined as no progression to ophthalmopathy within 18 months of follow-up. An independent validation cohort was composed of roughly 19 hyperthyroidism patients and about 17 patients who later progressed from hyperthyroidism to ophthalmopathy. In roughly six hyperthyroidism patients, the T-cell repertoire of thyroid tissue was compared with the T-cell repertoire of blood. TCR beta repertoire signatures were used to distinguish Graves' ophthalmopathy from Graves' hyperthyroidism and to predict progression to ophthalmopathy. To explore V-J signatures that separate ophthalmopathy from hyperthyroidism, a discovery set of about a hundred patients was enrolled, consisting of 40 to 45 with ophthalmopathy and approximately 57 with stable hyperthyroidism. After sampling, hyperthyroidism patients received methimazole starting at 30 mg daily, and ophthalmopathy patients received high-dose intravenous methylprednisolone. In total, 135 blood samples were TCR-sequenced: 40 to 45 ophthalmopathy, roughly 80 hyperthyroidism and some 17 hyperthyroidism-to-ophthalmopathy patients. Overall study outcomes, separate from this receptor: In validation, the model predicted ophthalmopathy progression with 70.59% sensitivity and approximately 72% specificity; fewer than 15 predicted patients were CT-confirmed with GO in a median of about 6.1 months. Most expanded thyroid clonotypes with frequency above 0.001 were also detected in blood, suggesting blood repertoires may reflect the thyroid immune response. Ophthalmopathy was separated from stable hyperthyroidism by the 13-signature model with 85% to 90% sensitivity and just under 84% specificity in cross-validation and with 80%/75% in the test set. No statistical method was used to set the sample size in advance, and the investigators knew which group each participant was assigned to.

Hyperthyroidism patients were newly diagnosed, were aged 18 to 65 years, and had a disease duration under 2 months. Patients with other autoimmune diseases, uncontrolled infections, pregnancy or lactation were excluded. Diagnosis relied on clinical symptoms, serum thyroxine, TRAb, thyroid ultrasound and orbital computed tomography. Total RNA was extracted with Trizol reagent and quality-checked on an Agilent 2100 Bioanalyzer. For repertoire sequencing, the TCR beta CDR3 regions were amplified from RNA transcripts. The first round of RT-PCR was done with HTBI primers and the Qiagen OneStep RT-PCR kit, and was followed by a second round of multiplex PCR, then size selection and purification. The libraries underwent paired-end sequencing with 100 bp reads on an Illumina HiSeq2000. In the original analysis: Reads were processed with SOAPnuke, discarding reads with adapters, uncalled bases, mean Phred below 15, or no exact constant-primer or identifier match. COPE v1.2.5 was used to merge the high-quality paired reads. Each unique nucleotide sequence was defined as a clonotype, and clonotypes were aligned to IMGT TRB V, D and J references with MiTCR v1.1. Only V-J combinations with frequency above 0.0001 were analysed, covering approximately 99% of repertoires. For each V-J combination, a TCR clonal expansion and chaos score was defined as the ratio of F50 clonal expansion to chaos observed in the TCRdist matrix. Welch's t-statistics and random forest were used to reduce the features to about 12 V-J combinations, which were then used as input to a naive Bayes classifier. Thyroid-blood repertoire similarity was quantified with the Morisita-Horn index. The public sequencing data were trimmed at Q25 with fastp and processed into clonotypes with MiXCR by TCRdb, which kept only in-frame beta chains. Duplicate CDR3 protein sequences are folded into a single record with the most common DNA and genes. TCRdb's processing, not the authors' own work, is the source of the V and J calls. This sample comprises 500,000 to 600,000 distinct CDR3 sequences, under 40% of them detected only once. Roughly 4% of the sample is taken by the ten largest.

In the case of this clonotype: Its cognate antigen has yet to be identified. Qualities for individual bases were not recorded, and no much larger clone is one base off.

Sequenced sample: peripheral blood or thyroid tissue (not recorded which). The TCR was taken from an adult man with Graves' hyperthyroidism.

The CDR3 reads CASSAPGTVGGYTF. In nucleotide form, the sequence is TGTGCCAGCAGTGCCCCCGGGACAGTCGGTGGCTACACCTTC. Recombination linked TRBV28 to TRBJ1-2, with TRBD1 identical over 7 junction bases. CDR1 and CDR2 are read off the germline V gene as MDHEN and SYDVKM. The CDR3 sequence holds 14 residues, the cysteine and phenylalanine included. The CDR3 DNA has 42 bases and is translated from base 1. V has 5 bases trimmed and J has 7 bases trimmed; junction bases matching no gene number 10.